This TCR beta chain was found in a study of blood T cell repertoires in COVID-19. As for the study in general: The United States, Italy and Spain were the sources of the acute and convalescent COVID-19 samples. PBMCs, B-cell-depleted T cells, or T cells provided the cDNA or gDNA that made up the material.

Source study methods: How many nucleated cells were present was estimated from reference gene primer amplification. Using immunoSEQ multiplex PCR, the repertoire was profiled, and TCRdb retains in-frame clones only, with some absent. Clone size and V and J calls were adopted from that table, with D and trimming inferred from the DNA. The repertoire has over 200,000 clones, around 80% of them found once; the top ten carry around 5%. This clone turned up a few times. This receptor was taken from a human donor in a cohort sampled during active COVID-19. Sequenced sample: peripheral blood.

CDR3 loop: CASSLPQGNEQFF. CDR3 coding DNA: TGTGCCAGTAGTCTCCCACAGGGTAATGAGCAGTTCTTC. The J gene is TRBJ2-1, the V gene TRBV19, with D possibly TRBD1 on 6 matching bases. Trimming shortened V by 5 bases and J by 7 bases, and 12 bases separated the two germline ends. The CDR3 extends over 13 amino acids. CDR1 and CDR2 (germline): LNHDA, SQIVND (reference sequence).